This T cell receptor beta chain was captured in a study of T cell responses to AZD1222 COVID-19 vaccine. Only in-frame clones appear in the TCRdb table, and some are missing; sequencing was by immunoSEQ multiplex PCR. The sample contains some 200,000 clones, about nine tenths of which appear only once. Findings and limits, study-wide: Vaccine-associated CD4 TCRs ranged over spike, dominating at 160-218 and 743-854. Sampled repertoires all dated from after the peak T cell response. Clonal diversity may have been underestimated, and the donors were mostly white British, with more females than males.

Points on this clone: Its specificity is unknown.

V was shortened by 3 bases and J by 0 bases, with 5 bases between the two germline ends. CDR3 size: 13 residues. CDR1 and CDR2 from the germline V gene are SGHAT and FQNNGV. The material was peripheral blood, obtained 28 days after the second AZD1222 dose. This clonotype was sampled from an adult who received the AZD1222 COVID-19 vaccine. V gene TRBV11-2 combines with J gene TRBJ1-1, with D hard to call. CDR3 in amino acids: CASSFGLNTEAFF. As DNA, the CDR3 is TGTGCCAGCAGCTTTGGGCTGAACACTGAAGCTTTCTTT.